Listed below are T cell receptor beta chains from one sample, sequenced in a study of T cell responses to AZD1222 COVID-19 vaccine. TCRdb's table, derived via immunoSEQ multiplex PCR, lists solely in-frame clones and lacks some. The table includes 200,000 or so clones, under 95% detected once. This specimen consisted of peripheral blood, obtained 28 days after the second AZD1222 dose. The source is an adult who received the AZD1222 COVID-19 vaccine. The CDR3 runs from the conserved cysteine through the conserved F or W. The order of the fields is V gene, clone size, J gene, D gene, CDR3 protein, CDR3 DNA. D genes are given only for firm matches. The size of a clone is reported for some rows only, either as once, few or many, or as a class for expanded clones.

TRBV4-1,.,TRBJ2-7,TRBD2,CASSQLPGLAGGTYEQYF,TGCGCCAGCAGCCAACTCCCGGGACTAGCGGGGGGAACCTACGAGCAGTACTTC
TRBV27,.,TRBJ1-1,.,CASSLSLGVTEAFF,TGTGCCAGCAGTTTATCACTGGGAGTCACTGAAGCTTTCTTT
TRBV7-8,.,TRBJ1-3,.,CASSLGVVSGNTIYF,TGTGCCAGCAGCTTAGGGGTAGTCTCTGGAAACACCATATATTTT
TRBV19,.,TRBJ1-2,TRBD1,CASSNRAGQVYGYTF,TGTGCCAGTAGTAACCGCGCGGGACAGGTCTATGGCTACACCTTC
TRBV29-1,.,TRBJ2-4,TRBD1,CSVERIWDRGPRVKNIQYF,TGCAGCGTTGAACGGATATGGGACAGGGGGCCCCGGGTCAAAAACATTCAGTACTTC
TRBV7-6,.,TRBJ2-2,TRBD1,CASSRDRGGTGELFF,TGTGCCAGCAGCCGGGACAGGGGGGGCACCGGGGAGCTGTTTTTT
TRBV3-1/TRBV3-2,.,TRBJ1-2,.,CASSQDMAVYGYTF,TGTGCCAGCAGCCAAGATATGGCTGTCTATGGCTACACCTTC
TRBV7-6,few,TRBJ2-2,.,CASSLGTPGELFF,TGTGCCAGCAGTCTAGGTACCCCCGGGGAGCTGTTTTTT
TRBV3-1/TRBV3-2,.,TRBJ1-1,TRBD1,CASSDRGVNTEAFF,TGTGCCAGCAGCGACAGGGGGGTCAACACTGAAGCTTTCTTT
TRBV6-5,.,TRBJ1-1,.,CASTSRGGAEAFF,TGTGCCAGCACCTCGAGAGGGGGGGCTGAAGCTTTCTTT